The sequence of this TCR beta chain was determined in a study of shared clonotypes between healthy human individuals. Study-wide context: Donors consisted of a couple of women and a few men between 18 and 49.

Trimming stripped 2 bases from V and 3 bases from J, with 17 bases between. The CDR3 extends over 16 amino acids. CDR1 is MNHNS, CDR2 SASEGT, per germline. Terminally differentiated effector memory CD45RA+ cells were left out of the naive CD8 fraction, which was CD45RO-negative and positively selected for CCR7. Splitting of each subset's genomic DNA was done evenly across several immunoSEQ plates. Per the study methods: Junction-only sequences without quality scores came from ImmunoSEQ, so filtering differed. Some clones are missing from TCRdb's copy, which holds only in-frame ones; the method was immunoSEQ multiplex PCR. V and J calls plus clone size are reproduced from that table; the DNA served to infer D and trimming. The sample records roughly 2,000,000 clones, 93% being singletons. General study results and limits: Some naive CD4 clonotypes, 4% to 6%, turned up in common across a handful of donors.

This clone was detected only once. Its specificity is unknown. This sequence originates from a man aged 18-30 years in good health. Some clones in this sample may be carry-over from other donors' samples. This rearrangement joins TRBV6-1 to TRBJ2-7, with D perhaps being TRBD1 or TRBD2 (5 bases each). The specimen sequenced was naive CD8+ T cells from PBMCs. The CDR3 DNA is TGTGCCAGCAGTGAACTAACTTCCGGGGCCTACTACGAGCAGTACTTC. This sequence encodes CASSELTSGAYYEQYF.